What follows describes a single T cell receptor (beta chain). Repertoires were generated with immunoSEQ multiplex PCR, while TCRdb's copy carries only in-frame clones and drops some. The sample lists roughly 27,000 clones, over 55% occurring once. The sample's time point: cycle 4 day 1 (C4D1), after less than seven weeks of nivolumab. After autologous stem cell transplantation all patients relapsed, and prior brentuximab vedotin exposure differed between cohorts. These data belong to a study of PD-1 blockade in classical Hodgkin lymphoma. Trimming removed 0 bases from V and 0 bases from J, with 7 bases in between. Germline values: CDR1 LGHNA, CDR2 YNFKEQ. The CDR3 covers 15 residues.

The chain combines TRBV4-2 with TRBJ2-3; D gene unclear. The sequenced sample was peripheral blood mononuclear cells (PBMCs), obtained before the fourth cycle of nivolumab. This sequence originates from a human donor with classical Hodgkin lymphoma. CDR3 nucleotides: TGTGCCAGCAGCCAAGATCGCTGGAGCACAGATACGCAGTATTTT. Amino acids: CASSQDRWSTDTQYF.